The present TCR beta chain was sequenced within a study of Graves' ophthalmopathy and Graves' hyperthyroidism. The hyperthyroidism patients, aged 18 to 65, had been newly diagnosed, with under 2 months' duration. CDR1 and CDR2 (germline): SQVTM, ANQGSEA. The V end was cut by 4 bases, the J end by 8 bases, with 11 bases between. The CDR3 covers 12 residues. Study-wide points: Most expanded thyroid clonotypes above 0.001 frequency also appeared in blood.

Concerning this clonotype itself: Its antigen is not known.

RNA transcripts yielded amplified TCR beta CDR3 regions. RT-PCR with HTBI primers came first, then second-round multiplex PCR. TCRdb used MiXCR to reprocess the multiplex PCR reads, holding one entry per CDR3 protein. Of around 1,200,000 distinct CDR3 sequences in the sample, 35% to 45% were seen once. The sequence was collected from an adult man with Graves' hyperthyroidism. Source material: peripheral blood or thyroid tissue (not recorded which). The chain recombines TRBV29-1 with TRBJ1-4, with D perhaps matching TRBD1 (6 bases). This CDR3 reads CSVGEDREKLFF. The CDR3 DNA is TGCAGCGTTGGGGAAGACAGGGAAAAACTGTTTTTT. The variable domain in full, completed from reference TRBV29-1 and TRBJ1-4, reads SAVISQKPSRDICQRGTSLTIQCQVDSQVTMMFWYRQQPGQSLTLIATANQGSEATYESGFVIDKFPISRPNLTFSTLTVSNMSPEDSSIYLCSVGEDREKLFFGSGTQLSVL.